This T cell receptor (beta chain) was sequenced in a study of blood T cell repertoires in COVID-19. Only in-frame clones appear in the TCRdb table, and some are missing; sequencing was by immunoSEQ multiplex PCR. The sample lists some 170,000 clones; roughly nine tenths were seen once. Germline V gives CDR1 SGDLS, CDR2 YYNGEE. The CDR3 length is 15 residues. Unmatched junction bases numbered 7, after V lost 1 base and J lost 7 bases. This chain connects TRBV9 to TRBJ2-3; 9 bases align to TRBD1. The sequence derives from a man between 60 and 70 years old with active or convalescent COVID-19. The specimen sequenced was peripheral blood. CDR3 bases: TGTGCCAGCAGCGTACTTACAGGGGGCGAAAATACGCAGTATTTT. It translates to CASSVLTGGENTQYF. The variable domain in full, with the rest retrieved from reference TRBV9 and TRBJ2-3, is DSGVTQTPKHLITATGQRVTLRCSPRSGDLSVYWYQQSLDQGLQFLIQYYNGEERAKGNILERFSAQQFPDLHSELNLSSLELGDSALYFCASSVLTGGENTQYFGPGTRLTVL.